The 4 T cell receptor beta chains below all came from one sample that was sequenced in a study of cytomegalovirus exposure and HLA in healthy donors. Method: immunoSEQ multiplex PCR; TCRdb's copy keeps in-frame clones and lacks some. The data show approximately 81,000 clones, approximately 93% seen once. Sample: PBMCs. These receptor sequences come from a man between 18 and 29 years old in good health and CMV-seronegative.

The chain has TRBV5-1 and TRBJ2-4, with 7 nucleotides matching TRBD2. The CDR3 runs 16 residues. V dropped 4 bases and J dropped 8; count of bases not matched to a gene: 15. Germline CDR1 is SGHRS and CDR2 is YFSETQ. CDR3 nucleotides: TGCGCCAGCAGCCTGGTAGGGAGGGTAGGGGTGGACATTCAGTACTTC. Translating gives CASSLVGRVGVDIQYF. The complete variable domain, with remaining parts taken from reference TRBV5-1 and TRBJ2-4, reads KAGVTQTPRYLIKTRGQQVTLSCSPISGHRSVSWYQQTPGQGLQFLFEYFSETQRNKGNFPGRFSGRQFSNSRSEMNVSTLELGDSALYLCASSLVGRVGVDIQYFGAGTRLSVL.

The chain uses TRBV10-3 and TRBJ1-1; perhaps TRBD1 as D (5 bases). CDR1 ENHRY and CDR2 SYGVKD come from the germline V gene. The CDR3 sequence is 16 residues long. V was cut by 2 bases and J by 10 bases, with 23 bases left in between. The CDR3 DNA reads TGTGCCATCAGTGAGGGGGGGAGCAGGGCGGCCCCCGGAGCTTTCTTT. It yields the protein CAISEGGSRAAPGAFF.

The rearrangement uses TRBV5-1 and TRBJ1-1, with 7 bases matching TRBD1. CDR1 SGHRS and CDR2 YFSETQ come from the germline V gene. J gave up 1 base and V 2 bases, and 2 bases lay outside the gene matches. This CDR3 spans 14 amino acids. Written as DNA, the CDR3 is TGCGCCAGCAGCTTACAGGGGCCGAACACTGAAGCTTTCTTT. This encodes CASSLQGPNTEAFF.

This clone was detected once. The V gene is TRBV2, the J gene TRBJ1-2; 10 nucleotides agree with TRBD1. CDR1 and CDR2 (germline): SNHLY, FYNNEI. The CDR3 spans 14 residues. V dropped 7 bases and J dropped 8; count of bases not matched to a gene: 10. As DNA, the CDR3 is TGTGCCAGCACGGGACAGGGGCCCGGGCGCGGCTACACCTTC. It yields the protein CASTGQGPGRGYTF.